This record covers a single T cell receptor beta chain. The CDR3 totals 16 residues. V shed 4 bases and J 3 bases; nucleotides not matched to a gene: 6. Germline-derived CDR1 and CDR2 are MDHEN and SYDVKM. The data originate from a study of T cell responses to AZD1222 COVID-19 vaccine. Clones were sequenced by immunoSEQ multiplex PCR, and TCRdb holds only the in-frame ones, with some missing. The table records more than 95,000 clones, about 89% of them present only once. The gene calls are TRBV28 and TRBJ2-5; 12 nucleotides agree with TRBD2. The receptor was derived from an adult in good health. Sequenced material: peripheral blood, taken on day 0 of MenACWY control vaccination. In DNA form, the CDR3 reads TGTGCCAGCAGTTACAATCGACTAGCGGGGGAAGAGACCCAGTACTTC. Its translation is CASSYNRLAGEETQYF. Full variable domain (remainder filled in from reference TRBV28 and TRBJ2-5): DVKVTQSSRYLVKRTGEKVFLECVQDMDHENMFWYRQDPGLGLRLIYFSYDVKMKEKGDIPEGYSVSREKKERFSLILESASTNQTSMYLCASSYNRLAGEETQYFGPGTRLLVL.